The clone carrying this T cell receptor (beta chain) was picked up one time. Trimming stripped 10 bases from V and 5 bases from J, with 14 bases between. This CDR3 has 12 amino acids. Germline V gene sequence: CDR1 MNHEY, CDR2 SVGAGI. CD4+ cell separation produced CD45RA+ naive and CD45RA-negative memory subsets. The data belong to a study of shared clonotypes between healthy human individuals. The overall study: The cohort comprised a couple of women and a few men. Their ages spanned 18 to 49 years.

The assay was carried out at the deep level. Some clones are missing from TCRdb's copy, which holds only in-frame ones; the method was immunoSEQ multiplex PCR. The data hold 550,000 to 850,000 clones, with 72% observed a single time. The J gene is TRBJ1-1, the V gene TRBV6-5; no reliable D call. This clonotype originated in a woman between 25 and 40 years old in good health. The sequencing input was memory CD4+ T cells sorted from blood. As for subset: CD45RA-negative fraction. CDR3 DNA sequence: TGTGCCATTGGGATGGGTAGTACTGAAGCTTTCTTT. Translated: CAIGMGSTEAFF.